This T cell receptor beta chain is drawn from a study of CD8 T cells in Susac syndrome. V gave up 4 bases and J gave up 6 bases, with 16 bases separating them. CDR3 length: 15 amino acids. Germline lookup yields CDR1 SGDLS and CDR2 YYNGEE. RNA was extracted with the RNeasy kit, and a quantity of about 0.45 to 1 ug was reverse transcribed using random hexamers. TCRdb reprocessed the immunoSEQ multiplex PCR reads via MiXCR and lists one record per CDR3 protein. The profile covers about 73,000 distinct CDR3 sequences, with about 95% appearing a single time and 0.3% to 0.4% taken by the ten largest. The source is a human donor with multiple sclerosis. This chain uses TRBV9 with TRBJ1-4, with D unresolved. The sequenced sample was CD8+ T cells from PBMCs. CDR3 nucleotide sequence: TGTGCCAGCAGCCCCTGGACTGATGAAGATGAAAAACTGTTTTTT. This translates into CASSPWTDEDEKLFF.